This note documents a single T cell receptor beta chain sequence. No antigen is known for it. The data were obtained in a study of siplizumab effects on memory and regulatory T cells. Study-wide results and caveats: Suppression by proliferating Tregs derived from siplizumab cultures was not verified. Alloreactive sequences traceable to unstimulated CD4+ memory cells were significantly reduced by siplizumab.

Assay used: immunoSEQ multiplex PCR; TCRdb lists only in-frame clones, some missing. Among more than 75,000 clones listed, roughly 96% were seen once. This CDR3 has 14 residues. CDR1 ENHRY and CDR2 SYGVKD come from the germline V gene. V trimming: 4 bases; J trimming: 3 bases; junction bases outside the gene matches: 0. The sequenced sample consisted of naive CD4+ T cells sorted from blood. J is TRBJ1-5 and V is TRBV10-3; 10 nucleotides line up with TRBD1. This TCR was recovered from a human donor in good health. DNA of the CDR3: TGTGCCATCAGTGGACAGGGGGCCAATCAGCCCCAGCATTTT. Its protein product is CAISGQGANQPQHF.